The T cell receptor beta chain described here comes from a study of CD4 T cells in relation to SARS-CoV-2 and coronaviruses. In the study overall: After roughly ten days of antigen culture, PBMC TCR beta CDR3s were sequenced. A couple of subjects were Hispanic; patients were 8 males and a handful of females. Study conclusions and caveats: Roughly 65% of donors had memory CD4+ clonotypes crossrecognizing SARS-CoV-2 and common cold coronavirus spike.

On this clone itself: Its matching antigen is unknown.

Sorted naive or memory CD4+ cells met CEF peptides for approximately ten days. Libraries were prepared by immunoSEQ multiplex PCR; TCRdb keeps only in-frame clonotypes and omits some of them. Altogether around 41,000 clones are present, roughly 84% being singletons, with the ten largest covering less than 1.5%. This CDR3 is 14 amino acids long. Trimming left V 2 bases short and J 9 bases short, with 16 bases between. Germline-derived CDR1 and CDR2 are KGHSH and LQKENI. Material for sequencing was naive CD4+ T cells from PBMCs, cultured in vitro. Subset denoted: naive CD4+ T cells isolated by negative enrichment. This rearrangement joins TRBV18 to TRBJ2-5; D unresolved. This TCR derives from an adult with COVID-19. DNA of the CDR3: TGTGCCAGCTCACCAAGCGCAGAGAGCCCGTCCCAGTACTTC. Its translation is CASSPSAESPSQYF. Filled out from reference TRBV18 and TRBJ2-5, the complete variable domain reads NAGVMQNPRHLVRRRGQEARLRCSPMKGHSHVYWYRQLPEEGLKFMVYLQKENIIDESGMPKERFSAEFPKEGPSILRIQQVVRGDSAAYFCASSPSAESPSQYFGPGTRLLVL.